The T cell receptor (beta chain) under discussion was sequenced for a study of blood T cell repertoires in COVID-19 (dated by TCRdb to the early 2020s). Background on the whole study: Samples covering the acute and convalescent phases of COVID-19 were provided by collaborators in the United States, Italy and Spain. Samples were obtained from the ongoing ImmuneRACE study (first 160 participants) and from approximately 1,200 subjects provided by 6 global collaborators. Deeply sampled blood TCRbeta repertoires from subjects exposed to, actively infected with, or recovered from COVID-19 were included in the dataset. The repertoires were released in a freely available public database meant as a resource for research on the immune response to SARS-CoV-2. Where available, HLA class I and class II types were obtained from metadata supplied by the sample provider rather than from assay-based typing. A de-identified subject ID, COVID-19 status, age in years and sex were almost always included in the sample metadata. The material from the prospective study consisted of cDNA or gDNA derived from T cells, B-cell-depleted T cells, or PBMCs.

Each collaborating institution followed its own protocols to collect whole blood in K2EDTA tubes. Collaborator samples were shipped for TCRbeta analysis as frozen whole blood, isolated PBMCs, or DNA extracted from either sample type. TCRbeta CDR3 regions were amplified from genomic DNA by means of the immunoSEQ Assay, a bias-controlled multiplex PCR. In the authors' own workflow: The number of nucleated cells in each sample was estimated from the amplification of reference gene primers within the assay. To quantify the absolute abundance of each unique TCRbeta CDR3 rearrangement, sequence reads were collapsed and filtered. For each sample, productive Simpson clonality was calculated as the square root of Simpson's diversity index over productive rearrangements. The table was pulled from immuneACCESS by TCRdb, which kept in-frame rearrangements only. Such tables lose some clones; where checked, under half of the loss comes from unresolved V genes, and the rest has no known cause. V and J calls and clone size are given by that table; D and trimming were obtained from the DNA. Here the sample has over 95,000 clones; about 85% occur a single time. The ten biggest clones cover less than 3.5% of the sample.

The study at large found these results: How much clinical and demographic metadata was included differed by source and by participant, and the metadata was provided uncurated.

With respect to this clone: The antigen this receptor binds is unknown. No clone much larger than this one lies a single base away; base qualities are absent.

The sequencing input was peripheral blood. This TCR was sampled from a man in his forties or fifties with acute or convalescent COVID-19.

CDR3 protein: CSVATPLYTEAFF. The bases read TGCAGCGTTGCCACTCCCTTGTACACTGAAGCTTTCTTT. The chain joins TRBV29-1 to TRBJ1-1, with no confidently assigned D gene. V and J lose 4 bases and 3 bases, and a span of 12 bases separates them. The CDR3 goes from the cysteine to the phenylalanine over 13 residues. Kept here is only the CDR3 DNA, which spans 39 bases and is read in frame from base 1. Via the germline V gene, CDR1 is SQVTM and CDR2 ANQGSEA.